These 19 T cell receptor beta chains came from one sample sequenced in a study of sequential checkpoint blockade in melanoma. Treatment described: randomized to nivolumab then ipilimumab (arm A) or the reverse (arm B). Generated by immunoSEQ multiplex PCR, the TCRdb table keeps only in-frame clones and is missing some. The table lists more than 9,500 clones, roughly 80% of them singletons, with approximately 18% in the top ten. The starting material was CD8+ T cells sorted from blood (inferred from file names), obtained from a patient given nivolumab and ipilimumab in sequence. The receptor set was obtained from a human donor with melanoma.

The chain carries TRBV7-3 and TRBJ2-3, with 8 bases lining up with TRBD2. V lost 1 base, J lost 9 bases, and 0 bases stayed unmatched. The CDR3 runs to 12 residues. Per germline, CDR1 SGHTA and CDR2 FQGTGA. In DNA form, the CDR3 reads TGTGCCAGCAGCTTAAGCGGGAGGACGCAGTATTTT. Protein: CASSLSGRTQYF.

V gene TRBV29-1 combines with J gene TRBJ2-1, with D unresolved. Between the trimmed V and J ends, which lost 4 bases and 6 bases, there was a span of 13 bases. Looked up from germline, CDR1 is SQVTM and CDR2 is ANQGSEA. This CDR3 spans 13 amino acids. The CDR3 reads CSVVSYPINEQFF. The CDR3 DNA is TGCAGCGTTGTTAGTTACCCGATCAATGAGCAGTTCTTC.

The sample holds a few counts of this clone. This chain's CDR3 is CASSDPTGGNTEAFF. Written as DNA, the CDR3 is TGTGCCAGCAGCGACCCGACAGGGGGGAACACTGAAGCTTTCTTT. V usage is TRBV6-1 and J usage is TRBJ1-1, with 9 bases fitting TRBD1. With V trimmed by 6 bases and J by 1 base, 6 bases remained unmatched. This CDR3 is 15 amino acids long. CDR1 MNHNS and CDR2 SASEGT come from the germline V gene.

This rearrangement joins TRBV19 to TRBJ2-1, with a weak D call TRBD1 (5 bases). Germline CDR1 and CDR2: LNHDA and SQIVND (reference sequence). This CDR3 has 13 amino acids. V was cut by 3 bases and J by 4 bases, with 7 bases left in between. The CDR3 nucleotides are TGTGCCAGTAGTATCCGACAGTACAATGAGCAGTTCTTC. This codes for CASSIRQYNEQFF.

This sequence joins TRBV5-8 and TRBJ2-1, with 8 nucleotides matching TRBD1. With V trimmed by 3 bases and J by 1 base, 3 bases remained unmatched. Germline CDR1 is SGHTS and CDR2 is YDEGEE. The CDR3 contains 15 residues. The chain's CDR3 is CASSSGQASYNEQFF. Written as DNA, the CDR3 is TGTGCCAGCAGCTCGGGACAGGCGTCCTACAATGAGCAGTTCTTC.

This rearrangement joins TRBV7-6 to TRBJ1-1; 7 positions agree with TRBD1. The CDR3 is made up of 15 amino acids. With 5 bases clipped from V and 1 base from J, the junction kept 7 bases outside the gene matches. Germline V lookup: CDR1 SGHVS, CDR2 FNYEAQ. CDR3 coding DNA: TGTGCCAGCAGCCGTACCAGGGGGGAGAACACTGAAGCTTTCTTT. It encodes CASSRTRGENTEAFF.

The genes are TRBV7-9 and TRBJ2-2, with unresolved D. The CDR3 extends over 13 amino acids. Trimming took 1 base from V and 4 from J, leaving 4 bases between them. CDR1 is SEHNR, CDR2 FQNEAQ, per germline (reference sequence). The CDR3, as DNA: TGTGCCAGCAGCTTAGGCGGCACCGGGGAGCTGTTTTTT. Protein: CASSLGGTGELFF.

This clone was recorded a few times. CDR3 sequence reads: CASSDRGQGEKLFF. CDR3 DNA: TGTGCCAGCAGCGACAGGGGGCAGGGTGAAAAACTGTTTTTT. This sequence joins TRBV7-9 and TRBJ1-4, with 10 bases fitting TRBD1. After removal of 5 bases from V and 7 bases from J, the junction contained 4 bases not matched to a gene. The CDR3 length is 14 residues. Germline V gives CDR1 SEHNR, CDR2 FQNEAQ (reference sequence).

This rearrangement joins TRBV7-8 to TRBJ2-2; TRBD2 matches at 10 bases. The CDR3 totals 17 residues. J lost 2 bases, V lost 5 bases, and 8 bases had no gene match. Looked up from germline, CDR1 is SGHVS and CDR2 is FQNEAQ. The CDR3 nucleotides read TGTGCCAGCAGCCCTCGGATAGCGGGAGGAAACACCGGGGAGCTGTTTTTT. It specifies CASSPRIAGGNTGELFF.

This clone was observed a handful of times. Other DNA sequences of this sample code for an identical CDR3. V is TRBV7-9 and J is TRBJ2-3; 7 bases agree with TRBD2. The germline CDR1 and CDR2 sequences are SEHNR and FQNEAQ (reference sequence). Germline trimming cut 5 bases from V and 0 bases from J; bases unmatched to any gene: 5. The CDR3 is 15 amino acids. CDR3 sequence (DNA): TGTGCCAGCAGCCGCAGCGGGATCAGCACAGATACGCAGTATTTT. Translated: CASSRSGISTDTQYF. Full variable domain (rest looked up from reference TRBV7-9 and TRBJ2-3): DTGVSQNPRHKITKRGQNVTFRCDPISEHNRLYWYRQTLGQGPEFLTYFQNEAQLEKSRLLSDRFSAERPKGSFSTLEIQRTEQGDSAMYLCASSRSGISTDTQYFGPGTRLTVL.

The chain combines TRBV10-3 with TRBJ1-1; D not resolved. V was pared by 0 bases and J by 1 base, with 6 bases between. Germline CDR1 is ENHRY and CDR2 is SYGVKD. This CDR3 region has 14 residues. The CDR3 DNA reads as TGTGCCATCAGTGAGTCTACGGGGAACACTGAAGCTTTCTTT. It translates to CAISESTGNTEAFF.

The chain joins TRBV4-2 to TRBJ1-1; possibly TRBD1 for D (6 bases). Germline-derived CDR1 and CDR2 are LGHNA and YNFKEQ. CDR3 length: 15 amino acids. The germline V and J ends were trimmed by 5 bases and 3 bases, with 16 bases remaining between them. CDR3 nucleotide sequence: TGTGCCAGCAGCGGAGGACAGAGGGCGTACACTGAAGCTTTCTTT. It specifies CASSGGQRAYTEAFF.

V and J are TRBV5-1 and TRBJ2-3; D is unclear. With 0 bases removed from V and 4 bases from J, the gap between germline ends came to 9 bases. The length of the CDR3 is 14 residues. Per the germline V gene, CDR1 is SGHRS and CDR2 is YFSETQ. This CDR3 reads CASSLEKLPDTQYF. The CDR3 nucleotides are TGCGCCAGCAGCTTGGAGAAACTCCCAGATACGCAGTATTTT.

The chain employs TRBV28 and TRBJ2-1, with 14 bases that match TRBD2. The germline gives CDR1 MDHEN, CDR2 SYDVKM. The CDR3 has 20 amino acids. After removal of 0 bases from V and 0 bases from J, the junction contained 7 bases not matched to a gene. This chain's CDR3 is CASSLWRLAGGLSSYNEQFF. The CDR3 DNA is TGTGCCAGCAGTTTATGGAGACTAGCGGGAGGGTTAAGCTCCTACAATGAGCAGTTCTTC.

This CDR3 is CASSLRAGGYEQYF. The DNA of the CDR3 is TGCGCCAGCAGCTTGAGAGCGGGAGGTTACGAGCAGTACTTC. The chain employs TRBV5-1 and TRBJ2-7; the match to TRBD2 covers 9 bases. Germline CDR1 is SGHRS and CDR2 is YFSETQ. The CDR3 has 14 residues. V was clipped by 1 base and J by 4 bases; unmatched bases: 3.

This clone counts as medium-sized. The rearrangement joins TRBV7-9 to TRBJ1-6; D ambiguous. The V end was cut by 3 bases, the J end by 7 bases, with 13 bases between. Looked up from germline, CDR1 is SEHNR and CDR2 is FQNEAQ (reference sequence). This CDR3 is built from 15 residues. Written as DNA, the CDR3 is TGTGCCAGCAGCTTTCTGGAGCGACGAAATTCACCCCTCCACTTT. It is translated as CASSFLERRNSPLHF.

The chain employs TRBV5-6 and TRBJ2-6; TRBD1 matches at 9 bases. Germline CDR1 SGHDT, CDR2 YYEEEE. V dropped 3 bases and J dropped 0; count of bases not matched to a gene: 4. The CDR3 covers 17 residues. CDR3 in DNA: TGTGCCAGCAGCTCGGACAGGGGCAGCTCTGGGGCCAACGTCCTGACTTTC. This codes for CASSSDRGSSGANVLTF.

The chain recombines TRBV19 with TRBJ1-1; D gene uncertain. The CDR3 runs 14 residues. V was trimmed by 5 bases and J by 1 base, leaving 11 bases between them. Germline V gives CDR1 LNHDA, CDR2 SQIVND (reference sequence). The CDR3 here is CASSGGHRNTEAFF. CDR3 nucleotide sequence: TGTGCCAGTAGTGGCGGTCACCGGAACACTGAAGCTTTCTTT.

The chain combines TRBV6-1 with TRBJ2-1, with 8 bases aligning to TRBD1. Germline lookup yields CDR1 MNHNS and CDR2 SASEGT. With V trimmed by 1 base and J by 5 bases, 4 bases remained unmatched. This CDR3 has 15 residues. The CDR3 is CASSEGTGFHNEQFF. The CDR3 nucleotides read TGTGCCAGCAGTGAAGGGACAGGGTTTCACAATGAGCAGTTCTTC.